The source of this T cell receptor beta chain is a study of cytomegalovirus exposure and HLA in healthy donors. PCR employed 60 Vbeta and 13 Jbeta primers. Assay used: immunoSEQ multiplex PCR; TCRdb lists only in-frame clones, some missing. This repertoire includes 200,000 or so clones. CDR1 GTSNPN and CDR2 SVGIG come from the germline V gene (reference sequence). CDR3 length equals 14 residues. V lost 2 bases, J lost 5 bases, and 12 bases lay in between. The sequence was obtained from a boy between 10 and 17 years old in good health and CMV-seronegative. Material for sequencing was PBMCs. J is TRBJ2-2 and V is TRBV30, with unresolved D. The CDR3 loop is CAWSSLFGTGELFF. The CDR3 DNA is TGTGCCTGGAGTTCCCTCTTCGGTACCGGGGAGCTGTTTTTT.